Listed here are 21 T cell receptor delta chains from one sample, sequenced in a study of gamma-delta T cells after stem cell transplantation. TCRdb reprocessed the RT-PCR reads through CATT. The sample carries 800 or so delta-chain clones, roughly 15% recorded once. The sequenced sample was gamma-delta T cells. The receptors were gathered from a human donor. It is not recorded whose cells these are; they may come from a transplant donor.

This chain connects TRDV2 to TRDJ1; possibly TRDD3 for D (5 bases). The J gene is not listed in TCRdb, so it was assigned here from a DNA match to germline. The V gene lost 0 bases and the J gene lost 1 base, with 23 bases spanning the gap. CDR3 length: 19 residues. The V gene's germline CDR1 is GEAIGNYY and CDR2 EKD. CDR3 sequence: CACDTGETVRPGTTDKLIF. The CDR3 DNA follows: TGTGCCTGTGACACCGGTGAAACGGTGAGACCGGGGACCACCGATAAACTCATCTTT.

As to this clone: TCRdb assigns this DNA the protein of a much larger clone, which departs from its translation at residue 7; this likely reflects a read error, and the protein shown comes from translating the DNA. The chain joins TRDV1 to TRDJ1, with D unclear. Germline V gene lookup returns CDR1 TSWWSYY and CDR2 QGS. The V end was cut by 5 bases, the J end by 3 bases, with 22 bases between. This CDR3 contains 17 residues. This chain's CDR3 is CALGKRVTFRASDKLIF. The CDR3 region has the DNA TGTGCTCTTGGGAAACGAGTCACATTTCGGGCTTCCGATAAACTCATCTTT.

Concerning this clone: A far larger clone is one nucleotide away, so this likely arose from a read error. The CDR3 DNA is TGTGCCTGTGACACCGGACAACACACCAACGCCGATAAACTCATCTTT. Its translation: CACDTGQHTNADKLIF. This sequence joins TRDV2 and TRDJ1; D gene uncertain. TCRdb gives no J gene; it was assigned here by matching the DNA to germline. Trimming took off 0 bases at V and 3 bases at J, with 16 bases between the two ends. Germline lookup yields CDR1 GEAIGNYY and CDR2 EKD. The CDR3 consists of 16 residues.

As regards this clone: Within the sample, other DNA sequences also encode this same CDR3. V is TRDV2 and J is TRDJ1, with 13 bases aligning to TRDD3. The length of the CDR3 is 17 residues. Germline V gives CDR1 GEAIGNYY, CDR2 EKD. J gave up 6 bases and V 3 bases, and 12 bases lay outside the gene matches. CDR3 sequence reads: CACDALLGDTRLNKLIF. CDR3 DNA sequence: TGTGCCTGTGACGCTCTACTGGGGGATACGCGTTTGAATAAACTCATCTTT.

The CDR3 sequence is CACSRLPLYSDKLIF. In DNA, the CDR3 is TGTGCCTGTTCACGCCTGCCGCTGTACTCCGATAAACTCATCTTT. Without a V gene call, the J gene is given as TRDJ1. The CDR3 extends over 15 amino acids.

By share, this clone ranks as medium-sized (0.01 to 0.1%). CDR3 in DNA: TGTGCCTGTGACAGAGGGGGGGATACGCGATCTTACACCGATAAACTCATCTTT. It codes for CACDRGGDTRSYTDKLIF. The gene calls are TRDV2 and TRDJ1; 10 bases line up with TRDD3. Here the J gene was assigned by germline matching of the DNA, as TCRdb has none. The V gene end was trimmed by 2 bases and the J gene end by 0 bases; junction bases not matched to a gene: 11. The CDR3 is 18 amino acids. Germline CDR1 GEAIGNYY, CDR2 EKD.

This clone is classed as medium-sized (0.01 to 0.1%). This chain joins TRDV2 and TRDJ1; TRDD3 aligns across 9 bases. The germline V gene encodes CDR1 GEAIGNYY and CDR2 EKD. The CDR3 extends over 20 amino acids. Unmatched junction bases numbered 17, after V lost 1 base and J lost 0 bases. DNA for the CDR3: TGTGCCTGTGACACGATGAATTTACTGGGGGACCCGACGTACACCGATAAACTCATCTTT. This sequence encodes CACDTMNLLGDPTYTDKLIF.

This clone is labeled as medium-sized. The V and J genes are TRDV2 and TRDJ1; 8 nucleotides align to TRDD3. This CDR3 is built from 18 residues. The germline V gene has CDR1 GEAIGNYY and CDR2 EKD. V was pared by 3 bases and J by 0 bases, with 14 bases of the junction left unmatched. The CDR3 nucleotides are TGTGCCTGTGACCCTATGATTAATGGGGGATCGTACACCGATAAACTCATCTTT. Protein product: CACDPMINGGSYTDKLIF.

This clone has a handful of counts. TCRdb's protein for this DNA is that of a much larger clone and differs from the translation at residues 4 and 9, likely a read error; the protein shown is the DNA translation. The chain joins TRDV3 to TRDJ1, with D possibly TRDD2 on 6 matching bases. CDR3 size: 14 residues. The V gene's germline CDR1 is TVYSNPD and CDR2 GDNSRS (reference sequence). V dropped 5 bases and J dropped 5 bases, with 21 bases sitting between them. The CDR3 region is CALPSYDLRDKLIF. The CDR3, as DNA: TGTGCCCTCCCCTCCTACGACCTGAGGGATAAACTCATCTTT.

This clone was seen more than once but under ten times. This same CDR3 is encoded by further DNA sequences in the sample. The genes are TRDV2 and TRDJ1, with a possible D match to TRDD3 (5 bases). Looked up from germline, CDR1 is GEAIGNYY and CDR2 is EKD. Trimming cost V 0 bases and J 0 bases, with 31 bases left between them. The CDR3 sequence is 22 residues long. The CDR3 DNA sequence: TGTGCCTGTGACACCCTTGGAAGCACTGGAGGTTCCACCGGGGTGTACACCGATAAACTCATCTTT. The encoded protein is CACDTLGSTGGSTGVYTDKLIF.

This clone was seen only a few times. TCRdb's protein for this DNA is that of a much larger clone and differs from the translation at residue 16, likely a read error; the protein shown is the DNA translation. This sequence joins TRDV1 and TRDJ1; 9 bases are shared with TRDD2. This CDR3 region has 19 residues. Germline V lookup: CDR1 TSWWSYY, CDR2 QGS. The CDR3 DNA follows: TGTGCTCTTGGGGTCAGCCTTCCTACTTGGGGGACATTTCCCGATAGACTCATCTTT. Amino acids: CALGVSLPTWGTFPDRLIF.

Regarding this clone: This sequence may be a read error, since a much larger clone differs from it by one base. This chain uses TRDV2 with TRDJ1; 11 nucleotides agree with TRDD3. CDR3 length: 21 amino acids. Germline CDR1 is GEAIGNYY and CDR2 is EKD. The CDR3 nucleotides read TGTGCCTGGGACACCGTGTCGCTGGGGGATACTTCTACTCAATCCACCGATAAACTCATCTTT. Protein sequence: CAWDTVSLGDTSTQSTDKLIF.

This chain joins TRDV2 and TRDJ1, with 10 nucleotides matching TRDD3. TCRdb leaves out the J gene; it was filled in here by matching the DNA to germline. The length of the CDR3 is 20 residues. The ends lost 2 bases at V and 10 bases at J; junction bases unmatched: 27. Germline V lookup: CDR1 GEAIGNYY, CDR2 EKD. As DNA, the CDR3 is TGTGCCTGTGACAGAAGGGGGGATACGAGGCACACCTCGGGGGGAGGACTACTCATCTTT. It is translated as CACDRRGDTRHTSGGGLLIF.

This clone has a handful of counts. The chain combines TRDV2 with TRDJ1; 10 bases are shared with TRDD3. V dropped 0 bases and J dropped 2; count of bases not matched to a gene: 11. This CDR3 is built from 18 residues. Germline V gene lookup returns CDR1 GEAIGNYY and CDR2 EKD. CDR3 bases: TGTGCCTGTGACACCGTAAAGGGGGGATACGGGCGGACCGATAAACTCATCTTT. Translating gives CACDTVKGGYGRTDKLIF.

About this clone: A far larger clone is a single base away, which makes a read error likely. The chain is built from TRDV2 and TRDJ1, with 9 bases lining up with TRDD3. The CDR3 has 21 residues. Germline V CDR1 and CDR2: GEAIGNYY, EKD. In DNA form, the CDR3 reads TGTGCCTGTGACACCGTTGAGTCCAACCGGCGTACTGGGGGACTCACCGGTAAACTCATCTTT. It yields the protein CACDTVESNRRTGGLTGKLIF.

This clone showed up just a few times. A much larger clone sits a single nucleotide away, making a read error possible. J is TRDJ1 and V is TRDV2; perhaps TRDD2 as D (5 bases). V was clipped by 1 base and J by 0 bases, with 26 bases between them. CDR1 GEAIGNYY and CDR2 EKD come from the germline V gene. The CDR3 sequence is 20 residues long. The CDR3 here is CACDTLPSRAEGSYTDKLIF. As DNA, the CDR3 is TGTGCCTGTGACACTCTACCTTCTAGGGCTGAGGGCTCGTACACCGATAAACTCATCTTT.

In its sample, this clone was seen a few times. The rearrangement uses TRDV1 and TRDJ1; 8 bases fit TRDD3. The germline V gene encodes CDR1 TSWWSYY and CDR2 QGS. CDR3 length: 25 residues. The V gene end was trimmed by 0 bases and the J gene end by 4 bases; junction bases not matched to a gene: 34. The chain's CDR3 is CALGELPLYWGFKGAMPSSIDKLIF. DNA for the CDR3: TGTGCTCTTGGGGAACTACCTCTGTACTGGGGGTTTAAGGGGGCTATGCCCTCGAGCATCGATAAACTCATCTTT.

Concerning this clone itself: TCRdb shows a much larger clone's protein in place of this DNA's translation, and the two differ at residue 4, likely through a read error; the protein shown is translated from the DNA. V gene TRDV2 combines with J gene TRDJ1, with D possibly being TRDD3 (6 bases). This CDR3 comprises 15 residues. The germline gives CDR1 GEAIGNYY, CDR2 EKD. V lost 5 bases, J lost 3 bases, and 18 bases lay in between. The CDR3 nucleotides are TGTGCCTGTGGCATAGTCCGGGGGACACCCGATAAACTCATCTTT. It is translated as CACGIVRGTPDKLIF.

V and J are TRDV1 and TRDJ1, with D possibly being TRDD2 or TRDD3 (5 bases each). TCRdb offers no J gene call, so here the DNA was matched to germline to obtain one. The CDR3 covers 22 residues. The V end was cut by 2 bases, the J end by 3 bases, with 34 bases between. Germline V gene sequence: CDR1 TSWWSYY, CDR2 QGS. The CDR3, as DNA: TGTGCTCTTGGGGAAACCCGTTTTCCCAGCCGGGATTCCTCCCCGTACTCCGATAAACTCATCTTT. It encodes CALGETRFPSRDSSPYSDKLIF.

By its share, this clone is medium-sized. V and J are TRDV2 and TRDJ1, with TRDD3 identical over 12 bases. Germline loops: CDR1 GEAIGNYY, CDR2 EKD. The CDR3 extends over 16 amino acids. V shed 0 bases, J shed 4 bases, and the junction held 5 bases outside the gene matches. CDR3 sequence (DNA): TGTGCCTGTGACACCGTTCTGGGGGATACGCGCGATAAACTCATCTTT. Amino acid sequence: CACDTVLGDTRDKLIF.

This clone rates as medium-sized. The rearrangement joins TRDV2 to TRDJ1; 13 bases line up with TRDD3. Germline assignment: CDR1 GEAIGNYY and CDR2 EKD. Trimming at V came to 1 base and at J to 4 bases, leaving 11 bases not matched to a gene. CDR3 length: 18 amino acids. The CDR3 region has the DNA TGTGCCTGTGACACGCTACTGGGGGATACGCAGGAGAACGATAAACTCATCTTT. Its protein is CACDTLLGDTQENDKLIF.